A selection of T cell receptor beta chains follows, all from one sample in a study of T cells after yellow fever vaccination. MiXCR, applied by TCRdb to the 5' RACE reads, yields one record per CDR3 protein. The sample contains around 610,000 distinct CDR3 sequences, about 13% of which appear only once. Specimen: PBMCs, collected on the day of the yellow fever booster vaccination. The receptors originated from a man aged 25-45 years who received the YFV17D yellow fever vaccine. Each CDR3 is given with its conserved first and last residue. A D gene is named only where the DNA matches it firmly. The listing skips clone size in some rows; elsewhere it reads once, few, many or a size class.

J gene,D gene,clone size,V gene,CDR3 DNA,CDR3 protein
TRBJ1-1,.,few,TRBV5-6,TGTGCCAGCAGCTTGGCCGCGGCTTCTGAAGCTTTCTTT,CASSLAAASEAFF
TRBJ2-3,.,few,TRBV3-1,TGTGCCAGCAGCCAAGATGGAGGACGCACAGATACGCAGTATTTT,CASSQDGGRTDTQYF
TRBJ2-7,.,.,TRBV6-2/TRBV6-3,TGTGCCAGCAGTTACGGGCTCAGGCCCTACGAGCAGTACTTC,CASSYGLRPYEQYF
TRBJ2-2,TRBD2,.,TRBV7-2,TGTGCCAGCAGCTTAGTAGCGGGAGGAACCGGGGAGCTGTTTTTT,CASSLVAGGTGELFF
TRBJ2-2,TRBD1,many,TRBV10-3,TGTGCCATCAGACCGGGACAGGGTTCGTTGACGGGGGTAACCGGGGAGCTGTTTTTT,CAIRPGQGSLTGVTGELFF
TRBJ1-6,TRBD1,many,TRBV12-3/TRBV12-4,TGTGCCAGCAGCCTCTCGGGACAGGGCTCGCCCCTCCACTTT,CASSLSGQGSPLHF
TRBJ2-3,TRBD1,.,TRBV11-1,TGTGCCAGCAGCACCCGGGACAGGGCCCTCGGGCTGACAGATACGCAGTATTTT,CASSTRDRALGLTDTQYF
TRBJ1-5,.,.,TRBV4-2,TGTGCCAGCAGCCAAGATAGGACAGTGGCTCAGCCCCAGCATTTT,CASSQDRTVAQPQHF
TRBJ1-4,.,few,TRBV5-5,TGTGCCAGCGAGGACAGACCTAATGAAAAACTGTTTTTT,CASEDRPNEKLFF
TRBJ2-7,TRBD2,few,TRBV9,TGTGCCAGCAGCTCCGGGAGGTGGGACGAGCAGTACTTC,CASSSGRWDEQYF
TRBJ2-7,TRBD2,many,TRBV5-1,TGCGCCAGCAGCTTTCGACGGGAGGGCGGAGAGCAGTACTTC,CASSFRREGGEQYF
TRBJ2-2,.,few,TRBV5-5,TGTGCCAGCAGCTTCCGGGAAGGCGGGGAGCTGTTTTTT,CASSFREGGELFF